Listed here is a single TCR beta chain. Looked up from germline, CDR1 is SQVTM and CDR2 is ANQGSEA. The CDR3 extends over 13 amino acids. After removal of 6 bases from V and 5 bases from J, the junction contained 6 bases not matched to a gene. RNA transcripts gave rise to amplified TCR beta CDR3 regions. Primed by the HTBI set, a first-round RT-PCR was run on the TCR CDR3. In TCRdb, the multiplex PCR reads were re-called with MiXCR into one record per CDR3 protein. In the table there are about 640,000 distinct CDR3 sequences, about 14% of which are singletons. The sample originates from a study of T cells in Graves' hyperthyroidism and ophthalmopathy.

Sequencing was carried out using blood. This sequence originates from a woman aged 50 to 60 with Graves' ophthalmopathy. The gene calls are TRBV29-1 and TRBJ1-4; 7 bases line up with TRBD1. The CDR3 spells CSVGQALNEKLFF. The DNA for the CDR3 is TGCAGCGTAGGACAGGCACTGAATGAAAAACTGTTTTTT.